This T cell receptor (beta chain) was sequenced during a study of beta chain features in type 1 diabetes. This clone was detected a few times. Antigen unknown. Notes on the study in general: TCRB CDR3s from Type 1 diabetes patients were moderately but significantly shorter in all four CD4+ subsets.

Researchers reported sorting CD4+ naive, central memory, regulatory and stem cell-like memory cells via CD45RO/CCR7/CD25/CD127/CD95/CD27. What was sequenced were expressed TCRB transcripts, since all of the isolated RNA had been reverse transcribed. Clones were sequenced by immunoSEQ multiplex PCR, and TCRdb holds only the in-frame ones, with some missing. Altogether over 65,000 clones are present, 25% to 35% being singletons, with the ten largest covering about 0.48%. The sequence derives from a woman younger than 35 in good health. Sequencing was carried out using stem cell memory CD4+ T cells from blood.

Here the CDR3 reads CASSAPILRDTQYF. CDR3 in DNA: TGTGCCAGCAGCGCCCCAATTTTGAGAGATACGCAGTATTTT. The chain combines TRBV2 with TRBJ2-3; D is uncertain. V lost 6 bases and J lost 5, with 15 bases in between. The CDR3 length is 14 residues. Germline loops: CDR1 SNHLY, CDR2 FYNNEI.